This TCR beta chain came from a study of post-analysis software for immune sequencing data. Study-wide background: There were relapsing-remitting, secondary progressive and progressive-relapsing multiple sclerosis among the disease courses included.

Regarding the study as a whole: Batch-mates among the samples co-clustered strongly by F measure. Patients had higher frequencies than controls of roughly 5 TRBV segments, including TRBV5-6, TRBV5-1 and TRBV20-1. Among multiple sclerosis patients, normalized Chao1 diversity was significantly below that of controls.

J lost 0 bases, V lost 5 bases, and 10 bases had no gene match. Germline CDR1 is MNHEY and CDR2 is SMNVEV (reference sequence). The CDR3 runs to 18 residues. The library was made from cDNA and included unique molecular identifiers. Input amounts of about 0.95 to 11 million T cells were used. These gave around 500,000 cDNA molecules, so each molecule approximated one T cell. TCRdb independently ran MiXCR on the PCR reads; one entry per CDR3 protein. The sample holds some 800,000 distinct CDR3 sequences, 46% seen once. On this clonotype itself: Its antigen is undetermined.

The sequencing input was blood. This sequence originates from a girl aged 5 to 17 with multiple sclerosis. V gene TRBV27 combines with J gene TRBJ2-6, with TRBD1 identical over 7 bases. The CDR3 DNA reads as TGTGCCAGCAGTCCCGGTCGGGACAGTACCTCTGGGGCCAACGTCCTGACTTTC. This gives the protein CASSPGRDSTSGANVLTF.